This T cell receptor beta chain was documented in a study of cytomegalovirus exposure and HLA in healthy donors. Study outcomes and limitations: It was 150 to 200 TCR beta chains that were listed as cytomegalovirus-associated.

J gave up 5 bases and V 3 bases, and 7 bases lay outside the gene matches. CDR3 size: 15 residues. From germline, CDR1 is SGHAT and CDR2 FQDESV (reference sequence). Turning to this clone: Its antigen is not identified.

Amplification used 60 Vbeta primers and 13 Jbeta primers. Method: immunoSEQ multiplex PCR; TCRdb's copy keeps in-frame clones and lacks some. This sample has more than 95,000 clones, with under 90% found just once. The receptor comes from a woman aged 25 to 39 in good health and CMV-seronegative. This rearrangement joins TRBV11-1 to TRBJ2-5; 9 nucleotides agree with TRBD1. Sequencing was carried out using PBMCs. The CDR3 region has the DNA TGTGCCAGCAGCTTGTGGACAGGGGTTCGGGAGACCCAGTACTTC. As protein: CASSLWTGVRETQYF.